The T cell receptor beta chain described here comes from a study of T cell responses to AZD1222 COVID-19 vaccine. Study outcomes and limitations: Repertoires were obtained only post-peak T cell response.

Of note for this clone: The antigen remains undetermined.

This CDR3 is 15 amino acids long. Germline CDR1 is SGHDT and CDR2 is YYEEEE. With V trimmed by 4 bases and J by 4 bases, 4 bases remained unmatched. Assay used: immunoSEQ multiplex PCR; TCRdb lists only in-frame clones, some missing. The sample consists of fewer than 110,000 clones, 90% to 95% of them appearing once. This clonotype was sampled from an adult in good health. The chain combines TRBV5-6 with TRBJ2-1; 11 nucleotides match TRBD2. The sequenced sample was peripheral blood, obtained on day 0 of AZD1222 vaccination. The CDR3 protein is CASSAGTSGYNEQFF. As DNA, the CDR3 is TGTGCCAGCAGCGCCGGGACTAGCGGTTACAATGAGCAGTTCTTC.